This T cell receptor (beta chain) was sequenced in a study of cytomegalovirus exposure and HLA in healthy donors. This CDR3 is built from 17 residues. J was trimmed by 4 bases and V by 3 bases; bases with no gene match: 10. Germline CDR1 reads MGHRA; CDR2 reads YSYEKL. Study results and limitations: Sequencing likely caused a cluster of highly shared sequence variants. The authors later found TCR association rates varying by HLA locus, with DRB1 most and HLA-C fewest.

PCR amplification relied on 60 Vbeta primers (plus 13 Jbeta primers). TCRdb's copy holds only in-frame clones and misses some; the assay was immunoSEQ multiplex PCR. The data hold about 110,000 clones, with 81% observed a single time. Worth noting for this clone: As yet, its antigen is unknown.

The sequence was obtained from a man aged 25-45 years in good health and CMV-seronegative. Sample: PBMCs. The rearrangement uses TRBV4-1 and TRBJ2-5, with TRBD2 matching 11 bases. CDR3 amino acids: CASSHHTSGRRRETQYF. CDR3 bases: TGCGCCAGCAGCCACCATACTAGCGGGAGACGTCGAGAGACCCAGTACTTC.